This paragraph covers one T cell receptor (beta chain) sequence. It lacks a known antigen. Qualities for individual bases were not recorded, and no much larger clone is one base off. TCRbeta CDR3 regions were amplified from genomic DNA by means of the immunoSEQ Assay, a bias-controlled multiplex PCR. In the original analysis: Nucleated cell counts per sample were estimated from amplification of reference gene primers within the assay. To quantify the absolute abundance of each unique TCRbeta CDR3 rearrangement, sequence reads were collapsed and filtered. Productive Simpson clonality was computed per sample as the square root of Simpson's diversity index over productive rearrangements. This immuneACCESS table, as held by TCRdb, lists in-frame sequences with V and J called but not all clones. Of the missing ones, under half trace to an unresolved V gene in checked studies; the others have no known cause. V and J calls and clone size are copied from that table; D and trimming were computed from the DNA. The table for this sample lists roughly 170,000 clones; around four fifths of them were counted only once. Of the sample, 7.7% is held by the ten largest clones.

A second Seattle source provided samples from volunteer blood donors who had recovered from COVID-19. Collaborating institutions collected whole blood in K2EDTA tubes following their own protocols. For TCRbeta analysis, collaborators shipped samples in one of three forms: frozen whole blood, isolated PBMCs, or DNA extracted from either of those sample types. These data originate in a study of blood T cell repertoires in COVID-19 (dated by TCRdb to the early 2020s). In terms of the full investigation: Samples from collaborators originated in the United States, Italy and Spain and spanned both the acute and convalescent phases of COVID-19. The prospective study material was composed of cDNA or gDNA derived from T cells, B-cell-depleted T cells, or PBMCs. Subjects who had been exposed to COVID-19, were actively infected with it, or had recovered from it provided the deeply sampled blood TCRbeta repertoires that made up the dataset. The repertoires were made available in a free public database intended to serve as a resource for research on the immune response to SARS-CoV-2. The samples were drawn from the first 160 participants of the ongoing ImmuneRACE study and from roughly 1,300 subjects provided by 6 global collaborators. Sample metadata almost always included a de-identified subject ID, COVID-19 status, age in years and sex. HLA class I and class II types, where available, came from metadata supplied by the sample provider rather than from assay-based typing. Results and caveats for the whole study, not just this receptor: The amount of clinical and demographic metadata varied by source and participant and was provided uncurated.

V is cut by 6 bases and J by 4 bases, and the space between the germline ends is 12 bases. Reading from cysteine to phenylalanine, the CDR3 counts 12 amino acids. The entry retains the CDR3 DNA only, 36 bases that are in frame from base 1. CDR1 is given as SQVTM and CDR2 as ANQGSEA, both from the germline V gene. The sample was peripheral blood. Here the chain combines TRBV29-1 and TRBJ1-1; the D segment could be TRBD1, given 6 matching bases. The receptor's source is a man aged 35 to 55 who had recovered from COVID-19. The CDR3 is CSVTQGSTEAFF. In nucleotide form, the sequence is TGCAGCGTGACCCAGGGGTCCACTGAAGCTTTCTTT.